This TCR beta chain was retrieved from a study of blood T cell repertoires in COVID-19 (dated by TCRdb to the early 2020s). Study-wide context: Samples from collaborators originated in the United States, Italy and Spain and spanned both the acute and convalescent phases of COVID-19. The repertoires were released in a freely available public database meant as a resource for research on the immune response to SARS-CoV-2. Where HLA class I and class II types were available, the types were taken from metadata supplied by the sample provider, not from assay-based typing. Deeply sampled blood TCRbeta repertoires from subjects exposed to, actively infected with, or recovered from COVID-19 were included in the dataset. A de-identified subject ID, COVID-19 status, age in years and sex were almost always included in the sample metadata. The material from the prospective study consisted of cDNA or gDNA derived from T cells, B-cell-depleted T cells, or PBMCs. The samples were drawn from the first 160 participants of the ongoing ImmuneRACE study and from roughly 1,300 subjects provided by 6 global collaborators.

What the work shows at the level of the full study, not this receptor alone: The quantity of clinical and demographic metadata differed by source and by participant and was supplied without curation.

Collaborating institutions collected whole blood in K2EDTA tubes following their own protocols. Collaborator samples were shipped for TCRbeta analysis as frozen whole blood, isolated PBMCs, or DNA extracted from either sample type. Worth noting for this clone: Its specific antigen is unknown. No base quality values were provided; no much bigger clone lies one nucleotide off.

The germline V end is reduced by 2 bases and the J end by 5 bases; junction bases left unmatched: 2. The CDR3 contains 13 residues, cysteine and phenylalanine counted. Only CDR3 DNA remains: 39 bases, in frame from the first base. CDR1 and CDR2 (MNHEY, SMNVEV) derive from the germline V gene (reference sequence). TCRbeta CDR3 regions were amplified from genomic DNA using the immunoSEQ Assay, a bias-controlled multiplex PCR. In the authors' own workflow: Nucleated cell counts per sample were estimated from amplification of reference gene primers within the assay. Sequence reads were collapsed and filtered to measure the absolute abundance of every unique TCRbeta CDR3 rearrangement. For each sample, productive Simpson clonality was calculated as the square root of Simpson's diversity index across productive rearrangements. TCRdb took this table from immuneACCESS and kept in-frame rearrangements with V and J called. Such tables lack part of the clones; where checked against another copy, unresolved V genes explain under half of the gap, and the rest is unexplained. D and trimming were read from the DNA, whereas the V and J calls and clone size are those reported in that table. The sample table contains 45,000 to 60,000 clones; only one count was recorded for under 90% of them. The ten biggest clones cover roughly 13% of the sample.

This TCR came from a woman older than 75 with acute or convalescent COVID-19. In this chain, TRBV27 is recombined with TRBJ1-1; TRBD1 matches 7 bases in the middle. Sequencing was performed on peripheral blood. CDR3 protein: CASSLRQGTEAFF. Here is the DNA: TGTGCCAGCAGTTTACGACAGGGTACTGAAGCTTTCTTT.